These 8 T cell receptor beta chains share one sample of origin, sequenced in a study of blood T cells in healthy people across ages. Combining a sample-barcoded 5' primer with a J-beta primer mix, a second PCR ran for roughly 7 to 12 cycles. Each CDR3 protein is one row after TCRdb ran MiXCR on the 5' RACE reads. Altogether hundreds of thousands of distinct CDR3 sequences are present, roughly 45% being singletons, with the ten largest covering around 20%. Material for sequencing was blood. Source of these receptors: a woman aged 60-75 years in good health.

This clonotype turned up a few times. The CDR3 region has the DNA TGTGCCAGCAGCGTAAGTACGGCCACCTACGAGCAGTACTTC. Residues: CASSVSTATYEQYF. The chain couples TRBV9 to TRBJ2-7; no definite D call. This CDR3 has 14 residues. The germline V gene has CDR1 SGDLS and CDR2 YYNGEE. Trimming removed 1 base from V and 2 bases from J, with 10 bases in between.

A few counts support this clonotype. In DNA form, the CDR3 reads TGTGCCATCAGAGGAACCGGGACTAGCGGATTCGAGCAGTACTTC. Encoded protein: CAIRGTGTSGFEQYF. The chain has TRBV10-3 and TRBJ2-7; 11 bases are shared with TRBD2. CDR1 ENHRY and CDR2 SYGVKD come from the germline V gene. The junction had 10 bases not matched to a gene; V was cut back by 6 bases and J by 6 bases. CDR3 size: 15 residues.

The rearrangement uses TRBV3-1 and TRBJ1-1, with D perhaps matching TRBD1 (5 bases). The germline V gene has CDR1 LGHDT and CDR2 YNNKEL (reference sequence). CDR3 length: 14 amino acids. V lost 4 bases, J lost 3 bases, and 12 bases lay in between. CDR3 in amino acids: CASSPSEGYTEAFF. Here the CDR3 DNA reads TGTGCCAGCAGCCCGTCCGAGGGGTACACTGAAGCTTTCTTT.

The CDR3 protein is CASSSPRLANSYNEQFF. CDR3 sequence (DNA): TGTGCCAGCAGTTCCCCGAGGCTAGCGAATTCCTACAATGAGCAGTTCTTC. This chain links TRBV27 with TRBJ2-1, with TRBD2 as a possible D gene (6 bases). The ends were cut back, 4 bases at V and 1 base at J, with 17 bases in the middle. This CDR3 has 17 residues. Germline V gene sequence: CDR1 MNHEY, CDR2 SMNVEV (reference sequence).

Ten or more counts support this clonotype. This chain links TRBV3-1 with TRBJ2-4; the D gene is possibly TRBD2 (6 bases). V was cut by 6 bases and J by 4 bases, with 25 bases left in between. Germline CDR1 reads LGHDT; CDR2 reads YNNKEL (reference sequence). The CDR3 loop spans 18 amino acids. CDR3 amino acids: CASSRVWGETEGKNIQYF. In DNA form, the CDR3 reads TGTGCCAGCAGTCGCGTCTGGGGGGAAACAGAGGGGAAAAACATTCAGTACTTC.

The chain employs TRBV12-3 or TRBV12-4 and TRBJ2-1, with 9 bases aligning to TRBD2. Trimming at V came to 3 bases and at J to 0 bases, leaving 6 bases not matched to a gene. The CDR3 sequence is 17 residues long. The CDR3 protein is CASSLSRGGDSYNEQFF. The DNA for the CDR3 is TGTGCCAGCAGTTTGTCGCGGGGGGGCGACTCCTACAATGAGCAGTTCTTC.

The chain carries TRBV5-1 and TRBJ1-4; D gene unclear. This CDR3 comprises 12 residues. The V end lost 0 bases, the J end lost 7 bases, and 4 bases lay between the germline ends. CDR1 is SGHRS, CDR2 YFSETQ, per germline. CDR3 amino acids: CASSLDFEKLFF. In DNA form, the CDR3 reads TGCGCCAGCAGCTTGGATTTTGAAAAACTGTTTTTT.

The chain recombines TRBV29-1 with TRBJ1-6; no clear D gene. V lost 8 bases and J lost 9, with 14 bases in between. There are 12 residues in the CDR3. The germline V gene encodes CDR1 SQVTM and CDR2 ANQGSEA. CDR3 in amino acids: CSFMRAISPLHF. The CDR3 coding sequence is TGCAGCTTCATGAGGGCCATTTCACCCCTCCACTTT.